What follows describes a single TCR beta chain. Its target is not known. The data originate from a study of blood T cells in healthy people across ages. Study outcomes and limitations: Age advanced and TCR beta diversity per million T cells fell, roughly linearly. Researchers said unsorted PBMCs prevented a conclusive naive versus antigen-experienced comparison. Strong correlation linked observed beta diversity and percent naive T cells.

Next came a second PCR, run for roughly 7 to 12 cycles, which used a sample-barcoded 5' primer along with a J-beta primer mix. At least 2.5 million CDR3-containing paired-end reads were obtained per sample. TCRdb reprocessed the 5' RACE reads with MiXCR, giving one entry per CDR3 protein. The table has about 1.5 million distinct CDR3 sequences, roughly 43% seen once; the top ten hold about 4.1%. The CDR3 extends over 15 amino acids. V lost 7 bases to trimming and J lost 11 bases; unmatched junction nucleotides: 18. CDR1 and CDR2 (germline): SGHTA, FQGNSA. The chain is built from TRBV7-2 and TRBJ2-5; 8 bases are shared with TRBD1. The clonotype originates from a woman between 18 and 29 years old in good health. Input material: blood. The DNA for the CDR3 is TGTGCCAGCACCCAGGGGGCTAGCGTTTACAATGAGCAGTACTTC. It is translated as CASTQGASVYNEQYF.